The 24 T cell receptor beta chains in this list originate from one sample, sequenced in a study of blood T cell repertoires in COVID-19. Profiling relied on immunoSEQ multiplex PCR, and the TCRdb table lists in-frame clones only, not all of them. The sample lists approximately 190,000 clones; about 80% were seen once. The sequencing input was peripheral blood. The receptors originated from a man aged 25-40 years with active or convalescent COVID-19.

The V gene is TRBV7-9, the J gene TRBJ1-2; D may be TRBD1 (6 bases). The CDR3 length is 16 residues. Trimming removed 5 bases at V and 0 bases at J, with 16 bases between. Per germline, CDR1 SEHNR and CDR2 FQNEAQ (reference sequence). CDR3 protein: CASSPQGQSANYGYTF. CDR3 coding DNA: TGTGCCAGCAGCCCCCAGGGGCAGTCAGCTAACTATGGCTACACCTTC.

The genes are TRBV7-2 and TRBJ2-3; D gene ambiguous. CDR3 size: 12 residues. CDR1 is SGHTA, CDR2 FQGNSA, per germline. V lost 2 bases, J lost 5 bases, and 5 bases lay in between. The CDR3 DNA follows: TGTGCCAGCAGCTTACCGGGAGATACGCAGTATTTT. Amino acids: CASSLPGDTQYF.

This rearrangement joins TRBV6-5 to TRBJ1-1; D uncertain. The V and J ends lost 0 bases and 5 bases respectively, with 13 bases between them. The CDR3 has 15 amino acids. CDR1 and CDR2 (germline): MNHEY, SVGAGI. CDR3 sequence (DNA): TGTGCCAGCAGTTACTCGGGAGATTTATTAACTGAAGCTTTCTTT. It encodes CASSYSGDLLTEAFF.

This rearrangement joins TRBV27 to TRBJ2-2; TRBD1 agrees at 10 bases. Germline CDR1 MNHEY, CDR2 SMNVEV (reference sequence). J gave up 4 bases and V 3 bases, and 11 bases lay outside the gene matches. The CDR3 is made up of 18 amino acids. The CDR3 is CASSFQTGGLGSTGELFF. CDR3 DNA sequence: TGTGCCAGCAGTTTTCAGACAGGGGGCCTAGGAAGCACCGGGGAGCTGTTTTTT.

The V and J genes are TRBV27 and TRBJ1-6; D uncertain. CDR1 is MNHEY, CDR2 SMNVEV, per germline (reference sequence). The CDR3 covers 14 residues. V was trimmed by 6 bases and J by 4 bases, leaving 10 bases between them. The CDR3 DNA sequence: TGTGCCAGCAGACGGGATAATTATAATTCACCCCTCCACTTT. Translating gives CASRRDNYNSPLHF.

About this clone itself: Compared with germline, one end of the junction differs, possibly owing to a read error. The chain uses TRBV6-5 and TRBJ2-1; 7 bases are a match to TRBD2. CDR1 MNHEY and CDR2 SVGAGI come from the germline V gene. The CDR3 length is 14 residues. The CDR3 loop is CATSTGGPYNEQFF. The CDR3 nucleotides read TGTGCCACCAGTACGGGGGGTCCCTACAATGAGCAGTTCTTC.

The chain employs TRBV20-1 and TRBJ1-4; tentatively, D is TRBD1 (5 bases). The CDR3 contains 11 residues. The germline CDR1 and CDR2 sequences are DFQATT and SNEGSKA (reference sequence). The CDR3 sequence: CTHRLYEKLFF. As DNA, the CDR3 is TGCACCCACAGGTTATACGAAAAACTGTTTTTT.

The gene calls are TRBV7-2 and TRBJ2-7; no definite D call. The V gene's germline CDR1 is SGHTA and CDR2 FQGNSA. The CDR3 has 13 amino acids. Trimming stripped 2 bases from V and 4 bases from J, with 9 bases between. Written as DNA, the CDR3 is TGTGCCAGCAGCTTATCCCTCAGTTACGAGCAGTACTTC. Translation gives CASSLSLSYEQYF.

The chain links TRBV28 to TRBJ2-7; a possible D gene is TRBD2 (6 bases). Trimming took 5 bases from V and 3 from J, leaving 17 bases between them. Germline V gene data show CDR1 as MDHEN and CDR2 as SYDVKM. The CDR3 spans 15 residues. CDR3 in DNA: TGTGCCAGCAGTCCGACGCGGGACGGAGGCTACGAGCAGTACGTC. Translation: CASSPTRDGGYEQYV.

The chain is built from TRBV19 and TRBJ1-6; 10 bases fit TRBD1. The CDR3 spans 15 residues. The germline gives CDR1 LNHDA, CDR2 SQIVND (reference sequence). After removal of 8 bases from V and 4 bases from J, the junction contained 5 bases not matched to a gene. The CDR3 nucleotides are TGTGCCAGTTCCTCGGGACAGGGGTATAATTCACCCCTCCACTTT. This gives the protein CASSSGQGYNSPLHF.

In its sample, this clone was seen once. The CDR3 is CASSLYPGGQPQHF. The CDR3 coding sequence is TGCGCCAGCAGCTTGTATCCCGGCGGTCAGCCCCAGCATTTT. J is TRBJ1-5 and V is TRBV5-1; D is undetermined. Per the germline V gene, CDR1 is SGHRS and CDR2 is YFSETQ. Trimming stripped 1 base from V and 6 bases from J, with 11 bases between. The CDR3 is 14 amino acids.

The chain couples TRBV15 to TRBJ2-2; 10 bases align to TRBD1. The CDR3 loop spans 14 amino acids. The V gene end was trimmed by 8 bases and the J gene end by 3 bases; junction bases not matched to a gene: 3. The V gene's germline CDR1 is LNHNV and CDR2 YYDKDF (reference sequence). The CDR3 coding sequence is TGTGCCACCCGACAGGGGGCCGACACCGGGGAGCTGTTTTTT. This codes for CATRQGADTGELFF.

The rearrangement links TRBV2 to TRBJ1-1, with 10 positions matching TRBD1. V was clipped by 4 bases and J by 7 bases; unmatched bases: 12. Germline V gives CDR1 SNHLY, CDR2 FYNNEI. The CDR3 is made up of 16 amino acids. CDR3 sequence reads: CASSALLGQGGVEAFF. CDR3 nucleotide sequence: TGTGCCAGCAGTGCCCTACTAGGACAGGGGGGAGTTGAAGCTTTCTTT.

The genes are TRBV28 and TRBJ1-1, with 7 positions matching TRBD1. The CDR3 is 17 amino acids. CDR1 is MDHEN, CDR2 SYDVKM, per germline. The V and J ends lost 1 base and 6 bases, in that order; junction bases with no gene match: 14. CDR3 nucleotide sequence: TGTGCCAGCAGTTTATTCCCCCCCGCGACAGGGATGGCTGAAGCTTTCTTT. This gives the protein CASSLFPPATGMAEAFF.

The rearrangement links TRBV25-1 to TRBJ1-2; D remains ambiguous. Looked up from germline, CDR1 is MGHDK and CDR2 is SYGVNS. The CDR3 is 13 amino acids. The V and J ends lost 2 bases and 5 bases respectively, with 9 bases between them. Here the CDR3 reads CASSERTLYGYTF. The DNA of the CDR3 is TGTGCCAGCAGTGAAAGGACTCTTTATGGCTACACCTTC.

V usage is TRBV18 and J usage is TRBJ2-5, with 11 nucleotides matching TRBD2. Germline CDR1 reads KGHSH; CDR2 reads LQKENI. V shed 3 bases and J 5 bases; nucleotides not matched to a gene: 5. The CDR3 sequence is 15 residues long. CDR3 coding DNA: TGTGCCAGCTCACCTATAGGACTAGCGGGTGAGACCCAGTACTTC. Residues: CASSPIGLAGETQYF.

The chain uses TRBV29-1 and TRBJ2-5; a weak D match, TRBD1 (5 bases). Germline V gene lookup returns CDR1 SQVTM and CDR2 ANQGSEA. The length of the CDR3 is 13 residues. V was cut by 8 bases and J by 5 bases, with 18 bases left in between. The CDR3, as DNA: TGCAGCTTTCAGAGACAGTCGTGGGAGACCCAGTACTTC. It yields the protein CSFQRQSWETQYF.

V and J are TRBV10-1 and TRBJ2-7; the D is unclear. Per the germline V gene, CDR1 is WNHNN and CDR2 is SYGVQD (reference sequence). CDR3 length: 14 amino acids. Between the trimmed V and J ends, which lost 2 bases and 0 bases, there was a span of 8 bases. The CDR3 DNA sequence: TGCGCCAGCAGTGAGACTATCTCCTCCTACGAGCAGTACTTC. Protein: CASSETISSYEQYF.

J is TRBJ2-1 and V is TRBV7-2; tentative D call: TRBD2 (5 bases). The CDR3 is 16 amino acids. Germline CDR1 reads SGHTA; CDR2 reads FQGNSA. V dropped 2 bases and J dropped 2 bases, with 13 bases sitting between them. The CDR3 here is CASSLMGAVPYNEQFF. CDR3 bases: TGTGCCAGCAGCTTAATGGGAGCAGTTCCCTACAATGAGCAGTTCTTC.

Here the CDR3 DNA reads TGTGCCACCGGTAAGCCCCCCCAAAGCAATCAGCCCCAGCATTTT. It specifies CATGKPPQSNQPQHF. The chain carries TRBV10-3 and TRBJ1-5; D not resolved. Trimming stripped 10 bases from V and 1 base from J, with 17 bases between. The CDR3 consists of 15 residues. CDR1 ENHRY and CDR2 SYGVKD come from the germline V gene.

This chain joins TRBV28 and TRBJ1-4, with 8 bases aligning to TRBD1. CDR1 MDHEN and CDR2 SYDVKM come from the germline V gene. The CDR3 spans 15 residues. V dropped 0 bases and J dropped 6; count of bases not matched to a gene: 3. This CDR3 reads CASSLWTGDHEKLFF. CDR3 nucleotides: TGTGCCAGCAGTTTATGGACAGGGGACCATGAAAAACTGTTTTTT.

The chain joins TRBV30 to TRBJ1-1; possible D gene TRBD1, 5 bases. The CDR3 extends over 12 amino acids. Trimming took off 5 bases at V and 5 bases at J, with 12 bases between the two ends. Germline lookup yields CDR1 GTSNPN and CDR2 SVGIG (reference sequence). In DNA form, the CDR3 reads TGTGCCTGGGGGGCGGCTCGGACTGAAGCTTTCTTT. Its protein product is CAWGAARTEAFF.

The chain employs TRBV6-7 and TRBJ2-1, with 8 bases identical to TRBD2. TRBV6-7 has ORF status, its function being uncertain. The V gene end was trimmed by 2 bases and the J gene end by 9 bases; junction bases not matched to a gene: 6. The CDR3 runs 14 residues. CDR3 coding DNA: TGTGCCAGCAGTTACACTAGCGGAACGACTGAGCAGTTCTTC. This translates into CASSYTSGTTEQFF.

A word on this clone: At one end the junction does not follow the germline gene, possibly because of a read error. V gene TRBV9 combines with J gene TRBJ1-2; TRBD1 is a possible D gene (5 bases). Germline CDR1 is SGDLS and CDR2 is YYNGEE. CDR3 length: 11 amino acids. The CDR3 loop reads CASSAGGGHAF. The CDR3 DNA follows: TGTGCCAGCAGCGCCGGGGGGGGTCACGCCTTC.